This TCR beta chain emerged from a study of blood T cell repertoires in COVID-19. Trimming shortened V by 4 bases and J by 9 bases, and 22 bases separated the two germline ends. The CDR3 covers 16 residues. The germline V gene has CDR1 SGHNT and CDR2 YYREEE (reference sequence). The repertoire was sequenced with immunoSEQ multiplex PCR; TCRdb's copy has only in-frame clones and lacks some. Altogether about 100,000 clones are present, approximately 86% being singletons, with the ten largest covering 2% to 3%. The sequence derives from a woman in her forties or fifties who had recovered from COVID-19. The specimen sequenced was PBMCs or T cells enriched from blood (not recorded which). This rearrangement joins TRBV5-4 to TRBJ2-2, with a weak D call TRBD1 (5 bases). Here the CDR3 reads CASSHIRGNFVRELFF. For the CDR3, the DNA is TGTGCCAGCAGCCATATAAGGGGTAATTTTGTCAGGGAGCTGTTTTTT.